The TCR beta chain under discussion was sequenced for a study of blood T cells in healthy people across ages. Primed by a sample-barcoded 5' primer and a J-beta primer mix, a second PCR proceeded for about 6 to 11 cycles. MiXCR, run by TCRdb on the 5' RACE reads, gives a single entry per CDR3 protein. This sample carries 1,300,000 or so distinct CDR3 sequences, 55% to 75% of them seen once, and the ten largest clones take 5.5% to 8%. This CDR3 has 14 amino acids. V was cut by 6 bases and J by 5 bases, with 16 bases left in between. The receptor was isolated from a man aged 18 to 29 in good health. J is TRBJ2-5 and V is TRBV12-3 or TRBV12-4, with no clear D. Sequencing was carried out using blood. Written as DNA, the CDR3 is TGTGCCAGCAGCCCAGCTAGGGCAGGCGAGACCCAGTACTTC. The encoded protein is CASSPARAGETQYF.